This TCR beta chain was retrieved from a study of cytomegalovirus exposure and HLA in healthy donors. Trimming removed 5 bases from V and 11 bases from J; junction bases left unmatched: 7. Germline V gives CDR1 LNHNV, CDR2 YYDKDF (reference sequence). The CDR3 is made up of 13 amino acids. Whole-study findings and limits: While the bulk of TCR sequences proved rare, some public TCRs turned up in many donors.

Here immunoSEQ multiplex PCR was the method, and the copy in TCRdb shows in-frame clones only, minus some. The sample has 150,000 to 200,000 clones, roughly 83% seen once. Points on this clone: Its target is unknown.

The V call is TRBV15, the J call TRBJ1-4; 8 nucleotides align to TRBD1. The specimen sequenced was PBMCs. This receptor was identified in a man aged 25 to 40 in good health and CMV-seropositive. The CDR3 DNA follows: TGTGCCACCAGCTCGCGGACAGGGATCAAACTGTTTTTT. It is translated as CATSSRTGIKLFF.